Listed below are T cell receptor beta chains from one sample, sequenced in a study of cytomegalovirus exposure and HLA in healthy donors. Sequenced by immunoSEQ multiplex PCR; TCRdb stores in-frame clones only, minus some. The sample has around 130,000 clones, about 85% seen once. The sequencing sample was made of PBMCs. These receptors were obtained from a boy younger than 18 in good health and CMV-seronegative. The CDR3 runs from the conserved cysteine through the conserved F or W. D genes are given only for firm matches. Only part of the rows carry a size: once, few, many, or a class if the clone is expanded.

>.|TRBV5-4|.|TRBJ1-2
CASSPGDYGYTF
TGTGCCAGCAGCCCAGGGGACTATGGCTACACCTTC
>.|TRBV27|.|TRBJ1-5
CASSRGNSNQPQHF
TGTGCCAGCAGTAGGGGAAATAGCAATCAGCCCCAGCATTTT
>.|TRBV19|.|TRBJ2-1
CASSIDATKPYNEQFF
TGTGCCAGTAGTATAGATGCGACTAAACCCTACAATGAGCAGTTCTTC
>.|TRBV19|.|TRBJ1-1
CASSKSVNTEAFF
TGTGCCAGTTCTAAATCGGTGAACACTGAAGCTTTCTTT
>.|TRBV5-4|.|TRBJ1-2
CASSLEGATGSVSGYPF
TGTGCCAGCAGCTTGGAAGGCGCGACAGGCTCGGTCTCAGGCTACCCCTTC
>.|TRBV18|.|TRBJ2-7
CASSPPSSYEQYF
TGTGCCAGCTCACCCCCGTCCTCCTACGAGCAGTACTTC
>TRBD1|TRBV4-1|.|TRBJ2-1
CASRPTGIYNEQFF
TGCGCCAGCAGACCGACAGGGATCTACAATGAGCAGTTCTTC
>.|TRBV9|once|TRBJ1-2
CASSVGGGSGYGYTF
TGTGCCAGCAGCGTAGGGGGCGGGAGTGGCTATGGCTACACCTTC
>TRBD1|TRBV11-2|.|TRBJ1-6
CASSLEGQGSYNSPLHF
TGTGCCAGCAGCTTAGAAGGACAGGGCTCCTATAATTCACCCCTCCACTTT
>.|TRBV7-6|.|TRBJ1-4
CASSLARGTNEKLFF
TGTGCCAGCAGCTTAGCGCGAGGAACTAATGAAAAACTGTTTTTT
>.|TRBV29-1|once|TRBJ1-2
CSVEEQLENYGYPF
TGCAGCGTTGAAGAACAATTAGAGAACTATGGCTACCCCTTC
>.|TRBV13|.|TRBJ2-1
CASSRGGLGEQFF
TGTGCCAGCAGCCGTGGGGGCCTCGGTGAGCAGTTCTTC
>TRBD1|TRBV2|.|TRBJ1-5
CASRNRGNQPQHF
TGTGCCAGCAGGAACAGGGGAAATCAGCCCCAGCATTTT
>TRBD2|TRBV6-5|.|TRBJ2-3
CASSRAGVGTDTQYF
TGTGCCAGCTCGAGAGCGGGAGTTGGGACAGATACGCAGTATTTT
>.|TRBV5-4|.|TRBJ1-2
CASSGQGYSYGYTF
TGTGCCAGCAGCGGGCAGGGGTATAGCTATGGCTACACCTTC
>.|TRBV7-3|.|TRBJ2-3
CASSYLDDRLTDTQYF
TGTGCCAGCAGCTACCTTGACGACCGACTGACAGATACGCAGTATTTT
>TRBD1|TRBV5-4|.|TRBJ1-3
CASSSGQGISGNTIYF
TGTGCCAGCAGCTCGGGACAGGGAATCTCTGGAAACACCATATATTTT
>TRBD1|TRBV7-2|once|TRBJ1-3
CASSQGVGNTIYF
TGTGCCAGCAGCCAGGGGGTTGGAAACACCATATATTTT
>.|TRBV19|few|TRBJ1-4
CATKQGQPTTNEKLFF
TGTGCCACCAAACAAGGACAGCCCACAACTAATGAAAAACTGTTTTTT
>.|TRBV18|few|TRBJ2-4
CASSPAPPTDIQYF
TGTGCCAGCTCACCGGCCCCCCCGACAGATATTCAGTACTTC
>.|TRBV7-2|.|TRBJ2-3
CASSLPTGYRPQDTQYF
TGTGCCAGCAGCTTACCCACAGGGTATCGACCACAAGATACGCAGTATTTT
>TRBD2|TRBV2|few|TRBJ2-3
CASNVAGDMDTQYF
TGTGCCAGCAACGTAGCGGGAGATATGGATACGCAGTATTTT
>TRBD1|TRBV5-4|.|TRBJ1-3
CASSLQGSLSGNTIYF
TGTGCCAGCAGTTTACAGGGGAGCCTTTCTGGAAACACCATATATTTT
>TRBD1|TRBV6-5|.|TRBJ2-3
CASSWDRGTDTQYF
TGTGCCAGCAGTTGGGACAGGGGCACAGATACGCAGTATTTT
>.|TRBV6-5|.|TRBJ2-5
CATRRGAGLGETQYF
TGTGCCACCCGGCGTGGGGCAGGGCTTGGGGAGACCCAGTACTTC
>TRBD1|TRBV27|.|TRBJ2-1
CASSFSPGTEYNEQFF
TGTGCCAGCAGTTTTTCCCCTGGGACAGAGTACAATGAGCAGTTCTTC
>.|TRBV6-5|.|TRBJ2-7
CASSYEYEQYF
TGTGCCAGCAGTTACGAGTACGAGCAGTACTTC
>.|TRBV27|.|TRBJ2-7
CASSLSISYEQYF
TGTGCCAGCAGTTTATCTATCTCCTACGAGCAGTACTTC
>TRBD1|TRBV10-2|once|TRBJ1-1
CASSPDRGIAFF
TGCGCCAGCAGCCCCGACAGGGGGATTGCTTTCTTT
>.|TRBV5-5|few|TRBJ1-1
CASNKAFF
TGTGCCAGCAACAAAGCTTTCTTT
>.|TRBV27|.|TRBJ2-7
CASSLRGSPYEQYF
TGTGCCAGCAGTTTGCGCGGATCTCCCTACGAGCAGTACTTC
>TRBD1|TRBV6-1|.|TRBJ2-7
CASSEARTGPNEQYF
TGTGCCAGCAGTGAAGCTCGGACAGGTCCGAACGAGCAGTACTTC
>.|TRBV7-7|.|TRBJ2-5
CASSADGAETQYF
TGTGCTAGCAGCGCTGACGGAGCGGAGACCCAGTACTTC
>.|TRBV5-4|.|TRBJ1-2
CASSRVGDTTGGYTF
TGTGCCAGCAGCCGTGTGGGGGACACTACTGGCGGCTACACCTTC
>TRBD1|TRBV5-1|.|TRBJ1-2
CASSLESVRGEKNYGYTF
TGCGCCAGCAGCTTGGAGTCTGTCAGGGGGGAAAAAAACTATGGCTACACCTTC
>.|TRBV7-9|.|TRBJ1-1
CASSSRLNTEAFF
TGTGCCAGCAGCTCCCGGTTGAACACTGAAGCTTTCTTT
>TRBD2|TRBV4-1|.|TRBJ2-7
CASSQGVAGEYEQYF
TGCGCCAGCAGCCAAGGAGTAGCGGGGGAATACGAGCAGTACTTC
>.|TRBV30|.|TRBJ1-2
CAWSVGGYGYTF
TGTGCCTGGAGTGTAGGCGGGTATGGCTACACCTTC
>TRBD2|TRBV9|.|TRBJ2-1
CASSVAGLAGAVPYNEQFF
TGTGCCAGCAGCGTCGCCGGACTAGCGGGAGCAGTCCCCTACAATGAGCAGTTCTTC
>.|TRBV6-6|.|TRBJ1-2
CASSYSNGGYTF
TGTGCCAGCAGTTACTCGAACGGTGGCTACACCTTC
>.|TRBV27|.|TRBJ1-1
CASSSPGTFAFF
TGTGCCAGCAGTTCTCCAGGGACTTTTGCTTTCTTT
>.|TRBV5-1|.|TRBJ2-7
CASSLDTYEQYF
TGCGCCAGCAGCTTGGATACTTACGAGCAGTACTTC
>.|TRBV12-5|.|TRBJ1-5
CASGLGGGSGNQPQHF
TGTGCTAGTGGCCTAGGGGGGGGTTCGGGCAATCAGCCCCAGCATTTT
>.|TRBV7-9|.|TRBJ2-1
CASSPKAAGSYNEQFF
TGTGCCAGCAGCCCAAAGGCCGCGGGGTCCTACAATGAGCAGTTCTTC